Shown below are 10 T cell receptor beta chains from a single sample sequenced in a study of T cell responses to AZD1222 COVID-19 vaccine. Data came from immunoSEQ multiplex PCR; TCRdb stores just in-frame clones and leaves some out. The profile shows tens of thousands of clones, about 82% of them singletons. The source was peripheral blood, collected on day 0 of AZD1222 vaccination. The source is an adult in good health.

This chain uses TRBV4-1 with TRBJ1-6; weak D call: TRBD1 (5 bases). The V end lost 5 bases, the J end lost 8 bases, and 16 bases lay between the germline ends. The CDR3 consists of 15 residues. Germline CDR1 and CDR2: MGHRA and YSYEKL. This CDR3 reads CASSSPGRIDSPLHF. The DNA of the CDR3 is TGCGCCAGCAGCTCCCCGGGACGGATTGATTCACCCCTCCACTTT.

This chain links TRBV5-1 with TRBJ2-7; 10 bases are shared with TRBD1. CDR3 length: 14 residues. J gave up 4 bases and V 4 bases, and 5 bases lay outside the gene matches. The germline V gene has CDR1 SGHRS and CDR2 YFSETQ. This chain's CDR3 is CASSPTGGAYEQYF. Here the CDR3 DNA reads TGCGCCAGCAGCCCGACAGGGGGCGCGTACGAGCAGTACTTC. The full variable domain, with the rest looked up from reference TRBV5-1 and TRBJ2-7, is KAGVTQTPRYLIKTRGQQVTLSCSPISGHRSVSWYQQTPGQGLQFLFEYFSETQRNKGNFPGRFSGRQFSNSRSEMNVSTLELGDSALYLCASSPTGGAYEQYFGPGTRLTVT.

This rearrangement joins TRBV6-5 to TRBJ1-2; weak D call: TRBD1 (6 bases). There are 13 residues in the CDR3. Germline assignment: CDR1 MNHEY and CDR2 SVGAGI. V gave up 1 base and J gave up 4 bases, with 7 bases separating them. The CDR3 coding sequence is TGTGCCAGCAGTTACTACAGGGTCTATGGCTACACCTTC. Translation: CASSYYRVYGYTF.

This CDR3 is CASTFNEKLFF. The CDR3 DNA follows: TGTGCCAGTACTTTTAATGAAAAACTGTTTTTT. The chain couples TRBV19 to TRBJ1-4; D is uncertain. CDR3 length: 11 amino acids. Trimming removed 7 bases at V and 4 bases at J, with 4 bases between. The germline V gene encodes CDR1 LNHDA and CDR2 SQIVND (reference sequence).

V and J are TRBV15 and TRBJ2-6; the D gene is possibly TRBD2 (7 bases). The CDR3 runs 17 residues. Trimming removed 0 bases from V and 2 bases from J, with 11 bases in between. The germline V gene encodes CDR1 LNHNV and CDR2 YYDKDF (reference sequence). This chain's CDR3 is CATSREGEGAGANVLTF. The CDR3 DNA is TGTGCCACCAGCAGAGAGGGGGAGGGGGCTGGGGCCAACGTCCTGACTTTC.

V usage is TRBV7-2 and J usage is TRBJ1-1; D not certain. CDR1 and CDR2 (germline): SGHTA, FQGNSA. With 5 bases removed from V and 2 bases from J, the gap between germline ends came to 15 bases. The CDR3 extends over 15 amino acids. This chain's CDR3 is CASSPGPTVNTEAFF. In DNA, the CDR3 is TGTGCCAGCAGCCCCGGCCCCACAGTAAACACTGAAGCTTTCTTT.

CDR3 coding DNA: TGTGCCAGCAGCCCCAGACAGGGGGGAAAACTGTTTTTT. This gives the protein CASSPRQGGKLFF. The chain is built from TRBV11-2 and TRBJ1-4; 9 nucleotides match TRBD1. Germline CDR1 SGHAT, CDR2 FQNNGV. V lost 5 bases to trimming and J lost 10 bases; unmatched junction nucleotides: 5. The CDR3 extends over 13 amino acids.

The chain combines TRBV30 with TRBJ2-7; D might be TRBD2 (5 bases). This CDR3 has 15 amino acids. Germline V gene data show CDR1 as GTSNPN and CDR2 as SVGIG (reference sequence). The V gene lost 0 bases and the J gene lost 2 bases, with 14 bases spanning the gap. In DNA form, the CDR3 reads TGTGCCTGGAGTGTACTTAATCGGGGTACCTACGAGCAGTACTTC. This translates into CAWSVLNRGTYEQYF.

The chain links TRBV27 to TRBJ1-1; 8 nucleotides match TRBD1. There are 15 residues in the CDR3. Germline-derived CDR1 and CDR2 are MNHEY and SMNVEV (reference sequence). J was trimmed by 0 bases and V by 7 bases; bases with no gene match: 7. CDR3 protein: CASTKTGGVNTEAFF. CDR3 in DNA: TGTGCCAGCACAAAAACAGGGGGGGTGAACACTGAAGCTTTCTTT.

V and J are TRBV4-2 and TRBJ1-3; no definite D call. V was cut by 0 bases and J by 0 bases, with 15 bases left in between. The CDR3 runs to 18 residues. CDR1 LGHNA and CDR2 YNFKEQ come from the germline V gene. The CDR3 DNA is TGTGCCAGCAGCCAAGAGGGAGGACCGGGGTACTCTGGAAACACCATATATTTT. It codes for CASSQEGGPGYSGNTIYF.